This T cell receptor (beta chain) is drawn from a study of beta chain features in type 1 diabetes. Across the whole study: Patients did not differ from healthy donors in age, gender or cell yield. Study conclusions and caveats: There were fewer insertions and more deletions at the VDJ junctions of type 1 diabetes patients. Overrepresentation of cells with high TCR expression could result from cDNA sequencing.

A single heparinised blood sample, averaging roughly 110 mL, was obtained per donor. Germline loops: CDR1 GTSNPN, CDR2 SVGIG (reference sequence). Trimming at V came to 4 bases and at J to 0 bases, leaving 0 bases not matched to a gene. This CDR3 contains 13 residues. The entirety of the isolated RNA underwent reverse transcription, so expressed TCRB transcripts were sequenced. Using immunoSEQ multiplex PCR, the repertoire was profiled, and TCRdb retains in-frame clones only, with some absent. Of roughly 400,000 clones listed, less than 15% were seen once; the top ten hold under 0.02%. As regards this clone: The antigen is not known.

The sequenced sample consisted of naive CD4+ T cells from blood. V gene TRBV30 combines with J gene TRBJ1-3, with 7 bases that match TRBD1. This receptor was taken from a woman younger than 35 in good health. DNA of the CDR3: TGTGCCTGGACAGGGGGCTCTGGAAACACCATATATTTT. Translating gives CAWTGGSGNTIYF.